This T cell receptor (beta chain) was recovered during a study of vaccination and CD4 T cells after COVID-19. To note about this clonotype: What it binds is not known.

Documented treatment: approximately 9-day PBMC culture with coronavirus spike peptide pools or control peptides (ViraFEST assay). The Oncomine TCR Beta short-read assay sequenced DNA from cultured CD4+ T cells. TCRdb processed the PCR reads anew with MiXCR; each CDR3 protein has one entry. The sample shows over 15,000 distinct CDR3 sequences, 45% to 50% of them seen only once. Sequencing input: CD4+ T cells from blood, cultured in vitro. The TCR comes from a human donor who had recovered from COVID-19.

CDR3 sequence: CASSEAEGSPLHF. The CDR3 nucleotides read TGTGCCAGCAGTGAAGCGGAGGGCTCACCCCTCCACTTT. The chain recombines TRBV2 with TRBJ1-6; no firm D call. The germline V gene encodes CDR1 SNHLY and CDR2 FYNNEI. V lost 0 bases and J lost 10, with 7 bases in between. The CDR3 sequence is 13 residues long.